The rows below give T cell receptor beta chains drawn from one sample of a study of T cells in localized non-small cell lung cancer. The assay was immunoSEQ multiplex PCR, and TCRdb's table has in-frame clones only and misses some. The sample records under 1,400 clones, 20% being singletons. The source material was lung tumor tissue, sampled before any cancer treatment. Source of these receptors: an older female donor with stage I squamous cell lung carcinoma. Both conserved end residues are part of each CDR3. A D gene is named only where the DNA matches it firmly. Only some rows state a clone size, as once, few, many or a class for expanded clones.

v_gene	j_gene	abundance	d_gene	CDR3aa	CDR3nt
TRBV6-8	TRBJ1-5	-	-	CASSYYDGGDQPQHF	TGTGCCAGCAGTTACTATGATGGAGGGGATCAGCCCCAGCATTTT
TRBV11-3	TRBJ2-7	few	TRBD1	CASSFGNRGTYEQYF	TGTGCCAGCAGCTTCGGGAACAGGGGGACCTACGAGCAGTACTTC
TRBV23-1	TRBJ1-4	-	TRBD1	CASSQRDRDTDEKLFF	TGCGCCAGCAGTCAAAGGGACAGGGATACGGATGAAAAACTGTTTTTT
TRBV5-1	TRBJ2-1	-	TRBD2	CASSFVAGLSYNEQFF	TGCGCCAGCAGCTTCGTAGCGGGCCTCTCCTACAATGAGCAGTTCTTC
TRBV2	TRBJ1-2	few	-	CASSPRTDLNYGYTF	TGTGCCAGCAGCCCCCGGACTGATTTAAACTATGGCTACACCTTC
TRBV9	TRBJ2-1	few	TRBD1	CATLDRGNEQFF	TGTGCCACCCTGGACAGGGGCAATGAGCAGTTCTTC
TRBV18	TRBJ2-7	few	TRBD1	CASSRLPGTGNNEQYF	TGTGCCAGCTCACGACTCCCTGGGACAGGGAATAACGAGCAGTACTTC
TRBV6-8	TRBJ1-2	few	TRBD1	CASSYSNSGGYGYTF	TGTGCCAGCAGTTACTCGAATTCAGGGGGCTATGGCTACACCTTC
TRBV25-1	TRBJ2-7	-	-	CASSDRGPQWIEQYF	TGTGCCAGCAGTGATCGCGGACCCCAATGGATCGAGCAGTACTTC
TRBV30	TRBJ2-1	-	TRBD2	CAWRLAGYNEQFF	TGTGCCTGGCGACTAGCGGGATACAATGAGCAGTTCTTC
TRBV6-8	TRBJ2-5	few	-	CASSYLERVSGTDGTQYF	TGTGCCAGCAGCTATTTAGAGCGGGTGTCGGGGACTGATGGGACCCAGTACTTC
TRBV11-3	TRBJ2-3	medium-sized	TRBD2	CASSRLAGGSDTQYF	TGTGCCAGCAGCCGACTAGCGGGAGGATCAGATACGCAGTATTTT
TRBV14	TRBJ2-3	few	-	CASSQFRTDTQYF	TGTGCCAGCAGCCAGTTTCGCACAGATACGCAGTATTTT
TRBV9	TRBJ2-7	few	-	CASANPGAGEQYF	TGTGCCAGCGCAAACCCGGGAGCAGGAGAGCAGTACTTC
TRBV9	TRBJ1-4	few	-	CASSGLANEKLFF	TGTGCCAGCAGCGGGCTAGCTAATGAAAAACTGTTTTTT
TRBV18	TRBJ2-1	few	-	CASSQDRYNEQFF	TGTGCCAGCTCTCAGGACAGATACAATGAGCAGTTCTTC
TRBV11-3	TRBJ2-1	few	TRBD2	CASSELGTSAYNEQFF	TGTGCCAGCAGCGAGCTCGGGACTAGCGCCTACAATGAGCAGTTCTTC
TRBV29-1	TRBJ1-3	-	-	CSGESSGNTIYF	TGCAGCGGAGAGAGCTCTGGAAACACCATATATTTT
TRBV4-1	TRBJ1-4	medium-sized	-	CASSQRLGATNEKLFF	TGCGCCAGCAGCCAACGTCTGGGGGCAACTAATGAAAAACTGTTTTTT
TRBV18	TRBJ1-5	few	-	CASSPREKDQPQHF	TGTGCCAGCTCACCAAGGGAGAAGGATCAGCCCCAGCATTTT
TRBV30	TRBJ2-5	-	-	CAWRGEEQETQYF	TGTGCCTGGAGGGGGGAGGAACAAGAGACCCAGTACTTC
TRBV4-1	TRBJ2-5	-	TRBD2	CASSLKRGNQETQYF	TGCGCCAGCAGCCTAAAGCGGGGTAACCAAGAGACCCAGTACTTC
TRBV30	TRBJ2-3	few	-	CAWSVRLFTDTQYF	TGTGCCTGGAGTGTACGACTGTTCACAGATACGCAGTATTTT
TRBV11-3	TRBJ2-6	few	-	CASSGRGAGANVLTF	TGTGCCAGCAGCGGTAGGGGGGCTGGGGCCAACGTCCTGACTTTC
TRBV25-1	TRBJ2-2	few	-	CASSGFRGALGELFF	TGTGCCAGCAGTGGTTTTAGGGGGGCGTTAGGGGAGCTGTTTTTT
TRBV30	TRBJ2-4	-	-	CAWSARDQIRNIQYF	TGTGCCTGGAGTGCTCGGGACCAAATAAGAAACATTCAGTACTTC
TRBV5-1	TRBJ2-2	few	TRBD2	CASSLVLAGGTGELFF	TGCGCCAGCAGCTTGGTCCTAGCGGGAGGCACCGGGGAGCTGTTTTTT
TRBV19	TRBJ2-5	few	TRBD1	CASSPGQYAQETQYF	TGTGCCAGTAGTCCGGGACAGTACGCGCAAGAGACCCAGTACTTC
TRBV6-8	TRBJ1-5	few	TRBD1	CASREQTGLNQPQHF	TGTGCCAGCAGGGAACAGACAGGGCTGAATCAGCCCCAGCATTTT
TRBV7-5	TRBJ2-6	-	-	CASSLDSGTGAGANVLTF	TGTGCCAGCAGCTTAGATTCCGGGACAGGGGCTGGGGCCAACGTCCTGACTTTC
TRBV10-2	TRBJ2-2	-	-	CASSQAGLPGELFF	TGCGCCAGCAGCCAAGCAGGGCTACCCGGGGAGCTGTTTTTT
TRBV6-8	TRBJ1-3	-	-	CASSPLTGTRTGNTIYF	TGTGCCAGCAGTCCGTTAACCGGGACACGAACTGGAAACACCATATATTTT
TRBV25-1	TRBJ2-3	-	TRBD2	CASSEGRREGTDTQYF	TGTGCCAGCAGTGAGGGTCGGCGGGAGGGCACAGATACGCAGTATTTT
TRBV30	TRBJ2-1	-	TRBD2	CAWSRWGLAGANEQFF	TGTGCCTGGAGTCGCTGGGGACTAGCGGGAGCTAATGAGCAGTTCTTC
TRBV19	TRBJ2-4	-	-	CASEDSSLAKNIQYF	TGTGCCAGTGAAGATTCCTCTCTAGCCAAAAACATTCAGTACTTC
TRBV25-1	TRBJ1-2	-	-	CASSYIFRTENYGYTF	TGTGCCAGCAGTTATATTTTTAGGACGGAAAACTATGGCTACACCTTC
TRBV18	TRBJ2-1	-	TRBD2	CASSLRAGAGDNEQFF	TGTGCCAGCTCACTGAGAGCGGGAGCGGGGGACAATGAGCAGTTCTTC
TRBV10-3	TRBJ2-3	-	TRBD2	CAISESSSGGTQYF	TGTGCCATCAGTGAGTCCTCTAGCGGGGGTACGCAGTATTTT
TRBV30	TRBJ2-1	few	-	CAWSVLGTYSYNEQFF	TGTGCCTGGAGTGTACTGGGGACCTACTCCTACAATGAGCAGTTCTTC
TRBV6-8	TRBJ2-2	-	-	CASNRASNTGELFF	TGTGCCAGCAACAGAGCCTCGAACACCGGGGAGCTGTTTTTT
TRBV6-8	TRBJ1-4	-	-	CASSPIQGPNEKLFF	TGTGCCAGCAGCCCCATACAGGGCCCAAATGAAAAACTGTTTTTT
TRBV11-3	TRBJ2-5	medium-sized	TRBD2	CASSWGGRNQETQYF	TGTGCCAGCAGCTGGGGAGGGAGGAACCAAGAGACCCAGTACTTC
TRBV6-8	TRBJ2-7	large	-	CASSLRDGYEQYF	TGTGCCAGCAGCCTCCGGGACGGATACGAGCAGTACTTC
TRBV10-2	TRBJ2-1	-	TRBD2	CASSALTSGRLGEQFF	TGCGCCAGCAGTGCCCTGACTAGCGGGAGATTGGGTGAGCAGTTCTTC
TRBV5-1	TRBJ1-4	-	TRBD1	CASSLTGGNEKLFF	TGCGCCAGCAGCTTGACAGGGGGAAATGAAAAACTGTTTTTT
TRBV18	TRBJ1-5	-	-	CASSLYRTNQPQHF	TGTGCCAGCTCACTATACAGGACCAATCAGCCCCAGCATTTT
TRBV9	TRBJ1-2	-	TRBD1	CASSVGRGHGYGYTF	TGTGCCAGCAGCGTAGGCAGGGGGCATGGCTATGGCTACACCTTC
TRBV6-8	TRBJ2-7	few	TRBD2	CASSYNQRDVYEQYF	TGTGCCAGCAGTTACAATCAGCGGGACGTCTACGAGCAGTACTTC
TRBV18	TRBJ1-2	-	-	CASSPDNYGYTF	TGTGCCAGCTCACCGGATAACTATGGCTACACCTTC
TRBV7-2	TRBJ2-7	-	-	CASSTPGIGEQYF	TGTGCCAGCAGCACCCCGGGCATCGGAGAGCAGTACTTC
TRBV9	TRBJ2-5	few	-	CASSEGQALTQYF	TGTGCCAGCAGTGAAGGCCAGGCGCTTACCCAGTACTTC
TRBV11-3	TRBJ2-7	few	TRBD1	CASSHWDRGPYEQYF	TGTGCCAGCAGCCACTGGGACAGGGGGCCCTACGAGCAGTACTTC
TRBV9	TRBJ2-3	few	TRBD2	CASSQTSGSTDTQYF	TGTGCCAGCAGCCAGACTAGCGGGAGCACAGATACGCAGTATTTT
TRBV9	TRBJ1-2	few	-	CASSVGGSNYGYTF	TGTGCCAGCAGTGTGGGCGGTTCGAACTATGGCTACACCTTC
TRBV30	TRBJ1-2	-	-	CAWSVPYYGYTF	TGTGCCTGGAGTGTACCTTACTATGGCTACACCTTC
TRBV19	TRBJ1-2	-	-	CASRESIYGYTF	TGTGCCAGTAGGGAATCTATCTATGGCTACACCTTC